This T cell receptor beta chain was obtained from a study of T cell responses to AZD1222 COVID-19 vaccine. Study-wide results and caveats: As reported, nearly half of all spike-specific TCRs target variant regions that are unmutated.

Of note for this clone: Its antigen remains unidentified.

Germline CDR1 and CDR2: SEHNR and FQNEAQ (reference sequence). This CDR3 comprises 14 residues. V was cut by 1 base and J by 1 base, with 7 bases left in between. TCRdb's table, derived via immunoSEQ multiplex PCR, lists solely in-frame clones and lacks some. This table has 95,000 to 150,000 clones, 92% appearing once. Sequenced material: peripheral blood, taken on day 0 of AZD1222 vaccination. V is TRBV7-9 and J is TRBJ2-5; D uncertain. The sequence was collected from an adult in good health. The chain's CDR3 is CASSLVSPQETQYF. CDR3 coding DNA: TGTGCCAGCAGCTTAGTGTCACCCCAAGAGACCCAGTACTTC. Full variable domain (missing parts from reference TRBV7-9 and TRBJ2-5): DTGVSQNPRHKITKRGQNVTFRCDPISEHNRLYWYRQTLGQGPEFLTYFQNEAQLEKSRLLSDRFSAERPKGSFSTLEIQRTEQGDSAMYLCASSLVSPQETQYFGPGTRLLVL.